The rows below give T cell receptor beta chains drawn from one sample of a study of CD8+ T cells in alopecia areata. Sequencing used immunoSEQ multiplex PCR; TCRdb keeps in-frame clones, though not all of them. The repertoire holds about 30,000 clones, approximately 56% seen once, with about 20% in the top ten. What was sequenced was NKG2D-high CD8+ T cells sorted from blood. The receptor set was obtained from a human donor with alopecia areata. Both conserved end residues are trimmed from each CDR3.

V	J	CDR3
TRBV27	TRBJ2-7	ASSLSQTWYYYEQY
TRBV2	TRBJ2-5	ASSGQTSFETQY
TRBV6-5	TRBJ2-5	ASSYWTGRETQY
TRBV13	TRBJ2-3	ASTQTSGADTQY
TRBV10-2	TRBJ1-4	ASRKGWGEKLF
TRBV29-1	TRBJ1-2	SGLREDYGYT
TRBV4-1	TRBJ2-7	ASSQRSTYEQY
TRBV2	TRBJ1-1	ASREQGMNTEAF
TRBV15	TRBJ2-7	ATSRNYYEQY
TRBV11-2	TRBJ2-1	ASSPPYTYNEQF
TRBV7-3	TRBJ2-1	ASSEELAVLSEQF
TRBV27	TRBJ2-5	ASSFLRQGQETQY
TRBV30	TRBJ2-1	AWSVFPGLAGGYEQF
TRBV11-2	TRBJ1-4	ASSYTWGENEKLF
TRBV4-2	TRBJ2-7	ASSQVAGEAYEQY
TRBV4-1	TRBJ2-7	ASSHLPSSYEQY
TRBV5-1	TRBJ2-1	ASTSEVSSYNEQF
TRBV5-1	TRBJ2-7	ASGSGGGGEQY
TRBV7-9	TRBJ2-1	ATGGTNSYNEQF
TRBV7-8	TRBJ2-7	ASSSARSNEQY
TRBV28	TRBJ2-7	ASSLGTSGYEQY
TRBV5-1	TRBJ1-1	ASSFSDSGAF
TRBV7-9	TRBJ2-7	ASSLDGVSSYEQY
TRBV4-3	TRBJ2-7	ASSQEGQWGVSDEQY
TRBV29-1	TRBJ2-2	SVAGLAGSQPTGELF
TRBV29-1	TRBJ2-1	SVGTSENNEQF
TRBV6-4	TRBJ2-1	ASSAASGNYEQF
TRBV6-5	TRBJ1-2	ASSYKGSYGYT
TRBV7-6	TRBJ2-5	ASSPALSGRATETQY
TRBV5-1	TRBJ1-1	ASSFRGGNTEAF
TRBV29-1	TRBJ2-1	SVEDLPSNEQF
TRBV6-5	TRBJ2-2	ASRSYAGTGELF
TRBV29-1	TRBJ1-1	SVTANTEAF
TRBV9	TRBJ2-5	ASSEGGFLGETQY
TRBV4-1	TRBJ2-7	ASSQGPGGGYEQY
TRBV27	TRBJ2-3	ASKLAGGTDTQY
TRBV27	TRBJ1-1	ASSSTGGLMNTEAF
TRBV28	TRBJ2-7	ASSLLLAGVSSYEQY
TRBV19	TRBJ2-7	ASSPPAGLSYEQY
TRBV27	TRBJ2-3	ASQLAGLTDTQY
TRBV6-5	TRBJ2-1	ASSPLWDRTDEQF
TRBV29-1	TRBJ1-2	SVVTPPDYGYT
TRBV4-1	TRBJ2-7	ASSSGGYEQY
TRBV5-4	TRBJ1-2	ASSGANYGYT
TRBV2	TRBJ2-3	ASSEGAQGTDTQY
TRBV9	TRBJ2-1	ASSVVIGTGGMNEQF
TRBV19	TRBJ1-2	ASSIDLLGYGYT